These 24 T cell receptor beta chains share one sample of origin, sequenced in a study of T cell responses to AZD1222 COVID-19 vaccine. The protocol was immunoSEQ multiplex PCR, while the TCRdb copy is restricted to in-frame clones and leaves out a portion. The sample includes more than 150,000 clones, roughly 94% seen only once; the top ten take approximately 0.64%. Material: peripheral blood, obtained on day 0 of AZD1222 vaccination. Receptors were obtained from an adult in good health.

The gene calls are TRBV11-2 and TRBJ2-2; the D gene is possibly TRBD1 (6 bases). Germline loops: CDR1 SGHAT, CDR2 FQNNGV. CDR3 length: 13 amino acids. Trimming cost V 6 bases and J 5 bases, with 10 bases left between them. CDR3 in amino acids: CASRPGQTGELFF. The CDR3 DNA is TGTGCCAGCAGACCCGGACAGACCGGGGAGCTGTTTTTT. Complete variable domain (other parts from reference TRBV11-2 and TRBJ2-2): EAGVAQSPRYKIIEKRQSVAFWCNPISGHATLYWYQQILGQGPKLLIQFQNNGVVDDSQLPKDRFSAERLKGVDSTLKIQPAKLEDSAVYLCASRPGQTGELFFGEGSRLTVL.

This chain uses TRBV19 with TRBJ1-2; D is perhaps TRBD1 (6 bases). This CDR3 is 14 amino acids long. V lost 6 bases and J lost 4, with 15 bases in between. Germline V CDR1 and CDR2: LNHDA, SQIVND (reference sequence). The chain's CDR3 is CASRTTDRIYGYTF. In nucleotides, the CDR3 is TGTGCCAGTAGAACTACGGACAGAATCTATGGCTACACCTTC. Combining the CDR3 with reference TRBV19 and TRBJ1-2 gives the whole variable domain DGGITQSPKYLFRKEGQNVTLSCEQNLNHDAMYWYRQDPGQGLRLIYYSQIVNDFQKGDIAEGYSVSREKKESFPLTVTSAQKNPTAFYLCASRTTDRIYGYTFGSGTRLTVV.

V usage is TRBV2 and J usage is TRBJ1-1, with a possible D match to TRBD1 (5 bases). Germline lookup yields CDR1 SNHLY and CDR2 FYNNEI. The V end lost 6 bases, the J end lost 5 bases, and 16 bases lay between the germline ends. The CDR3 length is 14 residues. The CDR3 DNA follows: TGTGCCAGCAGCCCTCCGGGGGGTTGGACTGAAGCTTTCTTT. Translated, it gives CASSPPGGWTEAFF.

This clone was observed a single time. The V gene is TRBV5-1, the J gene TRBJ2-7, with D uncertain. The CDR3 sequence is 15 residues long. The germline V gene encodes CDR1 SGHRS and CDR2 YFSETQ. V was pared by 4 bases and J by 0 bases, with 14 bases between. The CDR3 DNA reads TGCGCCAGCAGCCCCCGGAACGGAGCCTCCTACGAGCAGTACTTC. It translates to CASSPRNGASYEQYF.

The chain carries TRBV28 and TRBJ1-2, with no clear D. The V gene lost 6 bases and the J gene lost 4 bases, with 18 bases spanning the gap. Germline CDR1 MDHEN, CDR2 SYDVKM. The CDR3 extends over 15 amino acids. The CDR3 sequence: CASSLAGPGFYGYTF. The CDR3 DNA sequence: TGTGCCAGCAGCCTAGCCGGACCAGGCTTCTATGGCTACACCTTC.

This rearrangement joins TRBV3-1 (or the pseudogene TRBV3-2) to TRBJ2-3; D may be TRBD1 or TRBD2 (6 bases each). This CDR3 has 15 residues. Germline V gives CDR1 LGHDT, CDR2 YNNKEL (reference sequence). Deletions cut 4 bases from V and 2 bases from J, with 13 bases between. The CDR3 loop reads CASSLSGASTDTQYF. The CDR3, as DNA: TGTGCCAGCAGCCTGTCGGGGGCCTCCACAGATACGCAGTATTTT.

V is TRBV10-2 and J is TRBJ1-5; D ambiguous. V gave up 0 bases and J gave up 4 bases, with 1 base separating them. CDR3 length equals 12 residues. Germline loops: CDR1 WSHSY, CDR2 SAAADI. CDR3 in amino acids: CASSESNQPQHF. CDR3 in DNA: TGCGCCAGCAGTGAGTCTAATCAGCCCCAGCATTTT.

A single count supports this clone. The chain links TRBV5-4 to TRBJ1-6, with TRBD1 matching 7 bases. CDR3 size: 15 residues. Germline CDR1 reads SGHNT; CDR2 reads YYREEE (reference sequence). V was pared by 4 bases and J by 5 bases, with 6 bases of the junction left unmatched. For the CDR3, the DNA is TGTGCCAGCAGCCCAGGGGGACTCAATAATTCACCCCTCCACTTT. It translates to CASSPGGLNNSPLHF.

This chain uses TRBV28 with TRBJ1-4, with no clear D. V lost 2 bases to trimming and J lost 1 base, with 8 bases between them. Germline V lookup: CDR1 MDHEN, CDR2 SYDVKM. This CDR3 is 15 amino acids long. The CDR3 is CASSLGGITNEKLFF. DNA of the CDR3: TGTGCCAGCAGTTTAGGCGGGATAACTAATGAAAAACTGTTTTTT.

The table lists this clone with a count of one. The genes are TRBV9 and TRBJ1-1; 9 bases are shared with TRBD1. The CDR3 loop spans 16 amino acids. Germline-derived CDR1 and CDR2 are SGDLS and YYNGEE. The trim removed 4 bases at V and 0 bases at J, leaving 7 bases unmatched. The CDR3 sequence is CASSPGQGKMNTEAFF. The CDR3 DNA reads as TGTGCCAGCAGCCCGGGACAGGGCAAAATGAACACTGAAGCTTTCTTT.

CDR3 residues: CASSLRRTGAEAFF. Written as DNA, the CDR3 is TGTGCCAGCAGCTTAAGGAGAACGGGGGCTGAAGCTTTCTTT. The chain uses TRBV7-3 and TRBJ1-1; D may be TRBD1 (5 bases). CDR1 is SGHTA, CDR2 FQGTGA, per germline. The CDR3 loop spans 14 amino acids. Between the trimmed V and J ends, which lost 1 base and 6 bases, there was a span of 12 bases. Drawing the rest from reference TRBV7-3 and TRBJ1-1, the complete variable domain is GAGVSQTPSNKVTEKGKYVELRCDPISGHTALYWYRQSLGQGPEFLIYFQGTGAADDSGLPNDRFFAVRPEGSVSTLKIQRTERGDSAVYLCASSLRRTGAEAFFGQGTRLTVV.

The V and J genes are TRBV24-1 and TRBJ2-1; weak D call: TRBD2 (6 bases). The V gene's germline CDR1 is KGHDR and CDR2 SFDVKD. The CDR3 is 15 residues long. Trimming removed 9 bases from V and 5 bases from J, with 19 bases in between. CDR3 coding DNA: TGTGCCACCCAGGGAGGAGGCCTCGGGGACAATGAGCAGTTCTTC. Amino acid sequence: CATQGGGLGDNEQFF.

CDR3 amino acids: CASSSAVRGLNQPQHF. DNA for the CDR3: TGTGCCAGCAGTTCAGCCGTCCGGGGGCTCAATCAGCCCCAGCATTTT. V and J are TRBV27 and TRBJ1-5, with D perhaps TRBD1 (6 bases). With 4 bases removed from V and 3 bases from J, the gap between germline ends came to 16 bases. This CDR3 comprises 16 residues. Germline V CDR1 and CDR2: MNHEY, SMNVEV (reference sequence).

The chain employs TRBV18 and TRBJ2-5; tentatively, D is TRBD2 (7 bases). V shed 0 bases and J shed 5 bases, with 19 bases lying between them. This CDR3 has 17 amino acids. The V gene's germline CDR1 is KGHSH and CDR2 LQKENI. CDR3 protein: CASSPPGTASGGETQYF. CDR3 DNA: TGTGCCAGCTCACCACCGGGAACAGCTTCGGGGGGCGAGACCCAGTACTTC.

The rearrangement links TRBV7-6 to TRBJ1-2, with 8 bases aligning to TRBD1. Germline values: CDR1 SGHVS, CDR2 FNYEAQ. The CDR3 consists of 14 residues. V gave up 4 bases and J gave up 7 bases; unmatched junction bases: 8. The CDR3 reads CASSYPGQGSGYTF. The CDR3 DNA reads TGTGCCAGCAGCTATCCCGGACAGGGAAGTGGCTACACCTTC.

CDR3 bases: TGTGCCAGCAGTTTAGACAGGTCGGGGACCCAGTACTTC. Encoded protein: CASSLDRSGTQYF. This chain links TRBV6-2 or TRBV6-3 with TRBJ2-5, with a weak D call TRBD1 (6 bases). Per the germline V gene, CDR1 is MNHEY and CDR2 is SVGEGT. The CDR3 is 13 residues long. Trimming pared 4 bases from V and 7 bases from J, leaving 13 bases between.

This clone occurred a few times. J is TRBJ2-2 and V is TRBV28, with D unclear. The CDR3 contains 12 residues. From germline, CDR1 is MDHEN and CDR2 SYDVKM. Trimming removed 3 bases at V and 3 bases at J, with 2 bases between. For the CDR3, the DNA is TGTGCCAGCAGTTTTGACACCGGGGAGCTGTTTTTT. This translates into CASSFDTGELFF. The complete variable domain, with remaining parts taken from reference TRBV28 and TRBJ2-2, reads DVKVTQSSRYLVKRTGEKVFLECVQDMDHENMFWYRQDPGLGLRLIYFSYDVKMKEKGDIPEGYSVSREKKERFSLILESASTNQTSMYLCASSFDTGELFFGEGSRLTVL.

The V call is TRBV12-3 or TRBV12-4, the J call TRBJ1-1; D remains unclear. This CDR3 is built from 13 residues. The V end was cut by 2 bases, the J end by 0 bases, with 4 bases between. CDR3 coding DNA: TGTGCCAGCAGTTTACAGATGAACACTGAAGCTTTCTTT. Its protein is CASSLQMNTEAFF.

The V call is TRBV5-5, the J call TRBJ1-5; D is uncertain. Germline V lookup: CDR1 SGHKS, CDR2 YYEKEE (reference sequence). With 4 bases removed from V and 1 base from J, the gap between germline ends came to 9 bases. This CDR3 has 14 amino acids. Written as DNA, the CDR3 is TGTGCCAGCAGCCGCCTGGGGAGCAATCAGCCCCAGCATTTT. Protein product: CASSRLGSNQPQHF.

The V call is TRBV27, the J call TRBJ1-2; 7 positions agree with TRBD1. This CDR3 comprises 14 residues. Germline V CDR1 and CDR2: MNHEY, SMNVEV (reference sequence). J was trimmed by 8 bases and V by 4 bases; bases with no gene match: 10. CDR3 bases: TGTGCCAGCAGTTGGTCGGGACAGAGAGTAGGCTACACCTTC. It specifies CASSWSGQRVGYTF.

The J gene is TRBJ1-5, the V gene TRBV2, with 12 bases identical to TRBD1. Losses at the gene ends were 6 bases for V and 1 base for J; bases not matched to a gene: 7. The CDR3 sequence is 17 residues long. Germline loops: CDR1 SNHLY, CDR2 FYNNEI. As DNA, the CDR3 is TGTGCCAGCAGGGGGACAGGGGGCGCGGGGAGCAATCAGCCCCAGCATTTT. Encoded protein: CASRGTGGAGSNQPQHF. The full variable domain, with the rest looked up from reference TRBV2 and TRBJ1-5, is EPEVTQTPSHQVTQMGQEVILRCVPISNHLYFYWYRQILGQKVEFLVSFYNNEISEKSEIFDDQFSVERPDGSNFTLKIRSTKLEDSAMYFCASRGTGGAGSNQPQHFGDGTRLSIL.

V gene TRBV10-1 combines with J gene TRBJ1-3; tentatively, D is TRBD1 (6 bases). V gave up 6 bases and J gave up 4 bases, with 16 bases separating them. The CDR3 contains 15 residues. Germline CDR1 reads WNHNN; CDR2 reads SYGVQD (reference sequence). The CDR3 is CASSPGQGRGNTIYF. DNA of the CDR3: TGCGCCAGCAGCCCAGGCCAGGGGCGAGGAAACACCATATATTTT.

The DNA for the CDR3 is TGTGCCAGCAGCCAAGATTTCATGAACACTGAAGCTTTCTTT. It yields the protein CASSQDFMNTEAFF. J is TRBJ1-1 and V is TRBV4-2; D is undetermined. Per germline, CDR1 LGHNA and CDR2 YNFKEQ. The CDR3 totals 14 residues. Trimming cost V 0 bases and J 0 bases, with 5 bases left between them.

This clone was seen only once. This rearrangement joins TRBV30 to TRBJ2-7, with 11 bases that match TRBD1. Germline CDR1 GTSNPN, CDR2 SVGIG (reference sequence). The trim removed 5 bases at V and 1 base at J, leaving 10 bases unmatched. The CDR3 totals 16 residues. The CDR3 reads CAWGRDRGLYSYEQYF. The CDR3 DNA is TGTGCCTGGGGCCGGGACAGGGGGTTATATTCCTACGAGCAGTACTTC. Based on the CDR3 plus reference TRBV30 and TRBJ2-7, the full variable domain is SQTIHQWPATLVQPVGSPLSLECTVEGTSNPNLYWYRQAAGRGLQLLFYSVGIGQISSEVPQNLSASRPQDRQFILSSKKLLLSDSGFYLCAWGRDRGLYSYEQYFGPGTRLTVT.